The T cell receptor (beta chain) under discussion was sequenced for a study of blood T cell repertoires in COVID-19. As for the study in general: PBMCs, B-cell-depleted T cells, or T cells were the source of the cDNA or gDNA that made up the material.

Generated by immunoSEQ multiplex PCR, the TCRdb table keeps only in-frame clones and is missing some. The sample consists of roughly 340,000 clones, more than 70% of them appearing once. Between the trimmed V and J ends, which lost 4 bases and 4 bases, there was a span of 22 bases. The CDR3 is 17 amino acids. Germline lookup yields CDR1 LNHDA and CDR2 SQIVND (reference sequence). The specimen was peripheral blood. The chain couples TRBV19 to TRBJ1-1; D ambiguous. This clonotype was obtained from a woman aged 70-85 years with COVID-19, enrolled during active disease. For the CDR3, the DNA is TGTGCCAGTAGTAACCTTGGCAGCAGCAGGTTGGGCACTGAAGCTTTCTTT. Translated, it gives CASSNLGSSRLGTEAFF.